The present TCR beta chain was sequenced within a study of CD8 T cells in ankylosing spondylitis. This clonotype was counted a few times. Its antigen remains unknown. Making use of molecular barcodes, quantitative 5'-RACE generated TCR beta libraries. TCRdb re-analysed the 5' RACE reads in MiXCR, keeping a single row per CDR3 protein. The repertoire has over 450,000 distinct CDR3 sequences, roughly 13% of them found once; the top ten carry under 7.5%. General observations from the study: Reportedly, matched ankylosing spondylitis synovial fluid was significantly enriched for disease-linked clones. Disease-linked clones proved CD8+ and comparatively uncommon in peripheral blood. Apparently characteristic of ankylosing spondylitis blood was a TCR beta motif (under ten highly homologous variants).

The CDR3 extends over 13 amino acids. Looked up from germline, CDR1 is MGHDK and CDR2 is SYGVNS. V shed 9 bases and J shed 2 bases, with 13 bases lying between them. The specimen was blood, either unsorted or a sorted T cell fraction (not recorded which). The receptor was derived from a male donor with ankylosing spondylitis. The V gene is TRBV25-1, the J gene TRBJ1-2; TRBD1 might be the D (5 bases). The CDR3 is CASAKGQNYGYTF. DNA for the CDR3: TGTGCCAGTGCCAAGGGGCAGAACTATGGCTACACCTTC.